This TCR beta chain was observed in a study of cytotoxic CD8 clonotypes in ibrutinib-treated CLL. Broader study findings: Sustained-remission patients were sampled at one set of times and progressing patients at different ones.

Of note for this clone: The antigen is undetermined.

The table came from immunoSEQ multiplex PCR; TCRdb's copy has only in-frame clones and leaves some out. This table holds about 200,000 clones, 72% found once. The sequence was obtained from a human donor with chronic lymphocytic leukemia. Sequencing was performed on PBMCs, taken after 24 months of ibrutinib treatment.

The CDR3 bases are TGCGCCAGCAGCCAAGACGGAGGACAGGGGTTCTCTGGGGCCAACGTCCTGACTTTC. It yields the protein CASSQDGGQGFSGANVLTF. The genes are TRBV4-3 and TRBJ2-6, with 9 nucleotides matching TRBD1. V shed 0 bases, J shed 0 bases, and the junction held 6 bases outside the gene matches. CDR1 and CDR2 from the germline V gene are LGHNA and YSLEER. The CDR3 length is 19 residues.